These T cell receptor beta chains were read from a single sample in a study of CD8+ T cells in alopecia areata. Produced via immunoSEQ multiplex PCR; TCRdb's table is partial and in-frame only. The sample holds 7,500 to 10,000 clones; approximately 65% are singletons and the top ten take over 12%. Source material: skin. All receptors come from a human donor with alopecia areata. Both conserved end residues are part of each CDR3. A D gene is named only where the DNA matches it firmly. Some rows have no size entry. The others give once, few or many, or a class for an expanded clone.

>TRBV6-6|NA|TRBJ2-3|NA
TGTGCCAGCATCTCCCCCTCTCGTACGCAGTATTTT
CASISPSRTQYF
>TRBV5-6|NA|TRBJ1-5|NA
TGTGCCAGCAGCTACTACGCAGGAGATTATAGCAATCAGCCCCAGCATTTT
CASSYYAGDYSNQPQHF
>TRBV7-8|few|TRBJ2-2|TRBD2
TGTGCCAGCAGAAACCGGACGGGGGGAGCCGGGGAGCTGTTTTTT
CASRNRTGGAGELFF
>TRBV28|NA|TRBJ2-2|NA
TGTGCCAGCAGTTTGAGCTGGAACACCGGGGAGCTGTTTTTT
CASSLSWNTGELFF
>TRBV29-1|NA|TRBJ2-7|TRBD1
TGCAGCGTTACCGGGACAGGGCCCTCCTACGAGCAGTACTTC
CSVTGTGPSYEQYF
>TRBV11-2|NA|TRBJ2-5|NA
TGTGCCAGCAGCTTGACGGACCAAGAGACCCAGTACTTC
CASSLTDQETQYF
>TRBV18|few|TRBJ2-3|NA
TGTGCCAGCTCACCACAGGGTTGGTCCACAGATACGCAGTATTTT
CASSPQGWSTDTQYF
>TRBV9|NA|TRBJ2-4|TRBD1
TGTGCCAGCAGCGAAGGGGGACAGTTGGCCAAAAACATTCAGTACTTC
CASSEGGQLAKNIQYF
>TRBV29-1|NA|TRBJ1-2|NA
TGCAGCGTTGAACCCACGGGGGGGGCAGGTCCCTCTTTCCTCTATGGCTACACCTTC
CSVEPTGGAGPSFLYGYTF
>TRBV19|once|TRBJ2-2|NA
TGTGCCAGTAGTTTCTACTACACCGGGGAGCTGTTTTTT
CASSFYYTGELFF
>TRBV27|NA|TRBJ2-1|TRBD1
TGTGCCAGCAGTTTATACCAGGGGGCAGTGGACAATGAGCAGTTCTTC
CASSLYQGAVDNEQFF
>TRBV7-2|once|TRBJ2-7|NA
TGTGCCAGCAGCTTAGGTCCGTCTTACGAGCAGTACTTC
CASSLGPSYEQYF
>TRBV9|NA|TRBJ2-2|NA
TGTGCCAGCAGCGCCCAGGGCACGAACACCGGGGAGCTGTTTTTT
CASSAQGTNTGELFF
>TRBV7-9|once|TRBJ1-2|TRBD1
TGTGCCAGCAGCTTAGGAGGGACAGATGGCTACACCTTC
CASSLGGTDGYTF
>TRBV9|NA|TRBJ2-2|NA
TGTGCCAGCAGCGTCAGGGGCGGCTCGAACACCGGGGAGCTGTTTTTT
CASSVRGGSNTGELFF
>TRBV7-9|NA|TRBJ1-1|TRBD1
TGTGCCAGCAGCCCAGGGGGGCTCGGGCACACTGAAGCTTTCTTT
CASSPGGLGHTEAFF
>TRBV27|NA|TRBJ2-7|NA
TGTGCCAGCAGTTCCCTAGCGCGAATCTACGAGCAGTACTTC
CASSSLARIYEQYF
>TRBV11-2|few|TRBJ2-1|NA
TGTGCCAGCAGCTTTCGGGGGATCTCCTACAATGAGCAGTTCTTC
CASSFRGISYNEQFF
>TRBV6-5|NA|TRBJ1-1|NA
TGTGCCAGCAGTTTCGGGGGGAAGGCTGAAGCTTTCTTT
CASSFGGKAEAFF
>TRBV15|NA|TRBJ2-1|NA
TGTGCCACCAGCAGAGATAATGTCGACCCCCGGAAGCAGTTCTTC
CATSRDNVDPRKQFF
>TRBV20-1|NA|TRBJ2-1|TRBD2
TGCGGACTAGCGGCCAACAATGAGCAGTTCTTC
CGLAANNEQFF
>TRBV6-5|once|TRBJ2-7|NA
TGTGCCACCTCACAGGGGAGGGGCTACGAGCAGTACTTC
CATSQGRGYEQYF
>TRBV7-6|medium-sized|TRBJ1-2|TRBD1
TGTGCCAGCAGCTTAGGAGGGACAGATGGCTACACCTTC
CASSLGGTDGYTF
>TRBV2|few|TRBJ2-4|NA
TGTGCCAGCAGTGACGAAAGGCTAGCCAAAAACATTCAGTACTTC
CASSDERLAKNIQYF
>TRBV2|NA|TRBJ2-2|NA
TGTGCCAGCAGTGCCCGGGGGGCAGGCACCGGGGAGCTGTTTTTT
CASSARGAGTGELFF
>TRBV6-5|NA|TRBJ1-1|NA
TGTGCCAGCAGGTATCAGGGAGGCACTGAAGCTTTCTTT
CASRYQGGTEAFF
>TRBV28|NA|TRBJ2-7|TRBD2
TGTGCCAGCAGTTTTGCGGGAGATCTCTACGAGCAGTACTTC
CASSFAGDLYEQYF
>TRBV7-9|NA|TRBJ2-3|NA
TGTGCCAGCAGCTTAGGGGCAGACCTCAGGAATACGCAGTATTTT
CASSLGADLRNTQYF
>TRBV6-5|NA|TRBJ2-1|NA
TGTGCCAGCAGTTACGAATTAGGTCGTGAGCAGTTCTTC
CASSYELGREQFF
>TRBV18|NA|TRBJ1-1|NA
TGTGCCAGCTCACTTAGCGCCCCAGGGCAGGGTACTGAAGCTTTCTTT
CASSLSAPGQGTEAFF
>TRBV7-3|few|TRBJ2-3|NA
TGTGCCAGCAGCTTACGTCCTGGCACAGATACGCAGTATTTT
CASSLRPGTDTQYF
>TRBV7-8|NA|TRBJ1-3|NA
TGTGCCAGCAGCTTAGTCGAGACGGCCAACACCATATATTTT
CASSLVETANTIYF
>TRBV7-9|NA|TRBJ2-3|TRBD2
TGTGCCAGCAGCCCAAGCGCCGCGGGAGGAGGAACAGATACGCAGTATTTT
CASSPSAAGGGTDTQYF
>TRBV4-1|NA|TRBJ2-5|NA
TGCGCCAGCAGCCAAGAGGGGCGGAGGGGGGAGACCCAGTACTTC
CASSQEGRRGETQYF
>TRBV4-3|NA|TRBJ2-5|NA
TGCGCCAGCAGCCAAGACGGCAGGGGAGGGGAGACCCAGTACTTC
CASSQDGRGGETQYF
>TRBV6-1|NA|TRBJ2-5|TRBD1
TGTGCCGGCAGCCTCTACAGGGGGCAAGAGACCCAGTACTTC
CAGSLYRGQETQYF
>TRBV18|few|TRBJ2-1|TRBD2
TGTGCCAGCTCACCTCCGGGACTAGCGGGGGGGACCAATGAGCAGTTCTTC
CASSPPGLAGGTNEQFF
>TRBV7-9|NA|TRBJ1-2|NA
TGTGCCAGCAGTTTTGAAGCTAACTATGGCTACACCTTC
CASSFEANYGYTF
>TRBV10-3|few|TRBJ2-7|NA
TGTGCCATCAGTGATTCCGGCGGGGAGCAGTACTTC
CAISDSGGEQYF
>TRBV7-2|NA|TRBJ2-7|NA
TGTGCCAGCAGCTTACTCTATTACGAGCAGTACTTC
CASSLLYYEQYF
>TRBV27|once|TRBJ2-4|TRBD1
TGTGCCAGCAGTTTTGTACAGGGGGCCCGTTCCAAAAACATTCAGTACTTC
CASSFVQGARSKNIQYF
>TRBV9|NA|TRBJ2-7|NA
TGTGCCAGCAGCTCGCGTGCCGGGGACTCCTACGAGCAGTACTTC
CASSSRAGDSYEQYF
>TRBV5-6|NA|TRBJ2-2|NA
TGTGCCAGCATTCACCGACGGTCGTCCCGGGAGCTGTTTTTT
CASIHRRSSRELFF
>TRBV9|NA|TRBJ2-5|NA
TGTGCCAGCAGCCCCGGGACCTCAGGAGAGACCCAGTACTTC
CASSPGTSGETQYF
>TRBV9|NA|TRBJ2-7|TRBD2
TGTGCCAGCAGCGCCTTTACTAGCGGGGGGCAGCAGTACTTC
CASSAFTSGGQQYF
>TRBV28|few|TRBJ2-2|NA
TGTGCCAGCAGTTTAGGGACCCTGAACACCGGGGAGCTGTTTTTT
CASSLGTLNTGELFF
>TRBV15|few|TRBJ2-7|NA
TGTGCCACCAGCAGAGCACTCTTCTCCTACGAGCAGTACTTC
CATSRALFSYEQYF
>TRBV29-1|NA|TRBJ1-1|NA
TGCAGCGTTGAAGGCGAAGGGCTAAACACTGAAGCTTTCTTT
CSVEGEGLNTEAFF